The sequence of this T cell receptor (beta chain) was determined in a study of identifying expanded T cells in peripheral blood. Overall study results and limits: Variance in clone template counts between roughly two-week samples significantly increased with total template count across all healthy donors.

The protocol was immunoSEQ multiplex PCR, while the TCRdb copy is restricted to in-frame clones and leaves out a portion. The repertoire holds 85,000 to 100,000 clones, with roughly 88% as singletons. Note on this clone: Its target is not known.

This clonotype was obtained from a person between 18 and 70 years old in good health. The specimen sequenced was blood.

This CDR3 is CASSTPGGGEQYF. DNA for the CDR3: TGTGCCAGCAGTACGCCTGGAGGAGGCGAGCAGTACTTC. The chain uses TRBV27 and TRBJ2-7, with D possibly TRBD2 on 5 matching bases. Germline lookup yields CDR1 MNHEY and CDR2 SMNVEV (reference sequence). The CDR3 sequence is 13 residues long. With 5 bases removed from V and 6 bases from J, the gap between germline ends came to 14 bases.